The 17 T cell receptor beta chains presented below share a single source sample, sequenced in a study of OX40 agonist ivuxolimab in advanced cancers. Generated by immunoSEQ multiplex PCR, the TCRdb table keeps only in-frame clones and is missing some. The data show roughly 20,000 clones, 70% to 90% seen once. The source material was CD4+ or CD8+ T cells sorted from blood, sampled in a trial of the OX40 agonist ivuxolimab. The receptors stem from an adult with an advanced solid tumor such as melanoma, head and neck, liver or kidney cancer.

This chain links TRBV29-1 with TRBJ1-2; D might be TRBD1 (6 bases). This CDR3 is 13 amino acids long. CDR1 and CDR2 (germline): SQVTM, ANQGSEA. The V and J ends lost 6 bases and 4 bases respectively, with 15 bases between them. DNA for the CDR3: TGCAGCGTACCTCTCGTCAGGGGCTATGGCTACACCTTC. This translates into CSVPLVRGYGYTF.

Written as DNA, the CDR3 is TGTGCCAGCAACCTGGAGGCAGACGGCTACACCTTC. It encodes CASNLEADGYTF. This rearrangement joins TRBV6-4 to TRBJ1-2, with no clear D. The CDR3 spans 12 residues. The V and J ends lost 7 bases and 8 bases respectively, with 14 bases between them. Germline-derived CDR1 and CDR2 are MRHNA and SNTAGT.

The genes are TRBV5-1 and TRBJ1-1, with D possibly TRBD1 on 6 matching bases. V lost 2 bases and J 5 bases, leaving 13 bases between the germline ends. The length of the CDR3 is 14 residues. From germline, CDR1 is SGHRS and CDR2 YFSETQ. CDR3 bases: TGCGCCAGCAGCTTTGGCAGGGGAGGGACTGAAGCTTTCTTT. Its protein product is CASSFGRGGTEAFF.

Only one count was recorded for this clone. The chain recombines TRBV5-1 with TRBJ2-2; unclear D gene. CDR3 length: 15 residues. CDR1 and CDR2 from the germline V gene are SGHRS and YFSETQ. Trimming removed 2 bases from V and 0 bases from J, with 8 bases in between. The CDR3 region has the DNA TGCGCCAGCAGCTTAAGAAGGACGAACACCGGGGAGCTGTTTTTT. Its translation: CASSLRRTNTGELFF. Complete variable domain (other parts from reference TRBV5-1 and TRBJ2-2): KAGVTQTPRYLIKTRGQQVTLSCSPISGHRSVSWYQQTPGQGLQFLFEYFSETQRNKGNFPGRFSGRQFSNSRSEMNVSTLELGDSALYLCASSLRRTNTGELFFGEGSRLTVL.

This clone showed up just once. The V and J genes are TRBV27 and TRBJ2-1; 10 positions agree with TRBD2. The CDR3 contains 13 residues. Germline V lookup: CDR1 MNHEY, CDR2 SMNVEV (reference sequence). V lost 10 bases, J lost 4 bases, and 4 bases stayed unmatched. Here the CDR3 reads CATLAGGYNEQFF. The CDR3 nucleotides read TGTGCCACTTTAGCGGGGGGTTACAATGAGCAGTTCTTC.

This chain joins TRBV6-4 and TRBJ1-5; D is uncertain. Germline V CDR1 and CDR2: MRHNA, SNTAGT. The CDR3 extends over 11 amino acids. Trimming left V 5 bases short and J 6 bases short, with 5 bases between. The CDR3 is CASSPGQPQHF. The CDR3 bases are TGTGCCAGCAGTCCAGGTCAGCCCCAGCATTTT.

The chain couples TRBV10-3 to TRBJ2-5, with D possibly matching TRBD1 (5 bases). This CDR3 has 12 amino acids. V lost 10 bases and J lost 2, with 11 bases in between. From germline, CDR1 is ENHRY and CDR2 SYGVKD. CDR3 residues: CATQELQETQYF. The CDR3 DNA reads TGTGCCACACAGGAATTACAAGAGACCCAGTACTTC.

Points on this clone: A read error is possible here, since a much larger clone lies one base away. The chain couples TRBV7-9 to TRBJ2-3; unclear D gene. CDR1 SEHNR and CDR2 FQNEAQ come from the germline V gene (reference sequence). CDR3 length: 14 residues. CDR3: CAGSLGAGSSTQYF. For the CDR3, the DNA is TGTGCCGGCAGCTTAGGAGCAGGCTCCTCTACGCAGTATTTT. The full variable domain, completed using reference TRBV7-9 and TRBJ2-3, is DTGVSQNPRHKITKRGQNVTFRCDPISEHNRLYWYRQTLGQGPEFLTYFQNEAQLEKSRLLSDRFSAERPKGSFSTLEIQRTEQGDSAMYLCAGSLGAGSSTQYFGPGTRLTVL.

The V gene is TRBV2, the J gene TRBJ2-1; D may be TRBD1 (6 bases). The CDR3 has 13 amino acids. Trimming took 6 bases from V and 1 from J, leaving 7 bases between them. Germline lookup yields CDR1 SNHLY and CDR2 FYNNEI. The CDR3 bases are TGTGCCAGCAGACAGGGTTCCTACAATGAGCAGTTCTTC. It specifies CASRQGSYNEQFF. Full variable domain (outside the CDR3, taken from reference TRBV2 and TRBJ2-1): EPEVTQTPSHQVTQMGQEVILRCVPISNHLYFYWYRQILGQKVEFLVSFYNNEISEKSEIFDDQFSVERPDGSNFTLKIRSTKLEDSAMYFCASRQGSYNEQFFGPGTRLTVL.

The gene calls are TRBV28 and TRBJ1-2, with a possible D match to TRBD1 (5 bases). V shed 1 base and J shed 5 bases, with 14 bases lying between them. Germline-derived CDR1 and CDR2 are MDHEN and SYDVKM. The CDR3 is 15 amino acids. CDR3 region: CASSLSRGVRYGYTF. For the CDR3, the DNA is TGTGCCAGCAGTTTATCTCGAGGGGTGAGGTATGGCTACACCTTC.

This clone has only one observation. V usage is TRBV5-4 and J usage is TRBJ2-7; D is possibly TRBD1 (5 bases). The CDR3 is 14 residues long. The germline V gene encodes CDR1 SGHNT and CDR2 YYREEE (reference sequence). Trimming shortened V by 0 bases and J by 2 bases, and 9 bases separated the two germline ends. The CDR3 loop reads CASSLGQNPYEQYF. The CDR3 DNA is TGTGCCAGCAGCTTGGGACAGAATCCCTACGAGCAGTACTTC.

This clone was observed a few times. The genes are TRBV6-6 and TRBJ1-6; possible D gene TRBD1, 5 bases. The CDR3 covers 16 residues. Germline values: CDR1 MNHNY, CDR2 SVGAGI (reference sequence). The V end was cut by 8 bases, the J end by 6 bases, with 20 bases between. The CDR3, as DNA: TGTGCCAGCTCCGGGGAAGGGGAGGGGTTTAATTCACCCCTCCACTTT. Translated, it gives CASSGEGEGFNSPLHF.

V usage is TRBV29-1 and J usage is TRBJ2-7; no definite D call. This CDR3 is 14 amino acids long. Germline CDR1 SQVTM, CDR2 ANQGSEA. Deletions cut 4 bases from V and 2 bases from J, with 15 bases between. CDR3 loop: CSVVMGQAPYEQYF. CDR3 nucleotide sequence: TGCAGCGTTGTTATGGGCCAGGCCCCCTACGAGCAGTACTTC.

V usage is TRBV28 and J usage is TRBJ2-7, with 9 bases lining up with TRBD1. The length of the CDR3 is 13 residues. CDR1 and CDR2 from the germline V gene are MDHEN and SYDVKM. V lost 5 bases to trimming and J lost 4 bases; unmatched junction nucleotides: 3. CDR3 loop: CASSEGQGYEQYF. The CDR3 bases are TGTGCCAGCAGTGAGGGACAGGGTTACGAGCAGTACTTC. Combining the CDR3 with reference TRBV28 and TRBJ2-7 gives the whole variable domain DVKVTQSSRYLVKRTGEKVFLECVQDMDHENMFWYRQDPGLGLRLIYFSYDVKMKEKGDIPEGYSVSREKKERFSLILESASTNQTSMYLCASSEGQGYEQYFGPGTRLTVT.

J is TRBJ2-5 and V is TRBV7-8, with D perhaps TRBD2 (6 bases). V was shortened by 8 bases and J by 1 base, with 20 bases between the two germline ends. Germline lookup yields CDR1 SGHVS and CDR2 FQNEAQ. CDR3 length: 16 residues. The CDR3 nucleotides are TGTGCCAGCTTCCGTCTCGATGCGGGGCTCCAAGAGACCCAGTACTTC. It codes for CASFRLDAGLQETQYF.

The V gene is TRBV5-4, the J gene TRBJ2-7; 11 bases are a match to TRBD1. The CDR3 extends over 17 amino acids. Germline V gives CDR1 SGHNT, CDR2 YYREEE (reference sequence). The V segment lost 1 base and the J segment 3 bases; nucleotides outside the gene matches: 9. The CDR3 protein is CASSLPPGQGAFYEQYF. The CDR3 DNA reads as TGTGCCAGCAGCTTGCCCCCCGGACAGGGGGCGTTCTACGAGCAGTACTTC.

This sequence joins TRBV2 and TRBJ2-3; D is uncertain. The CDR3 spans 17 residues. Germline loops: CDR1 SNHLY, CDR2 FYNNEI. V dropped 1 base and J dropped 1 base, with 15 bases sitting between them. The CDR3 reads CASSEVLGSFGTDTQYF. In DNA, the CDR3 is TGTGCCAGCAGTGAAGTCCTAGGATCGTTTGGCACAGATACGCAGTATTTT.